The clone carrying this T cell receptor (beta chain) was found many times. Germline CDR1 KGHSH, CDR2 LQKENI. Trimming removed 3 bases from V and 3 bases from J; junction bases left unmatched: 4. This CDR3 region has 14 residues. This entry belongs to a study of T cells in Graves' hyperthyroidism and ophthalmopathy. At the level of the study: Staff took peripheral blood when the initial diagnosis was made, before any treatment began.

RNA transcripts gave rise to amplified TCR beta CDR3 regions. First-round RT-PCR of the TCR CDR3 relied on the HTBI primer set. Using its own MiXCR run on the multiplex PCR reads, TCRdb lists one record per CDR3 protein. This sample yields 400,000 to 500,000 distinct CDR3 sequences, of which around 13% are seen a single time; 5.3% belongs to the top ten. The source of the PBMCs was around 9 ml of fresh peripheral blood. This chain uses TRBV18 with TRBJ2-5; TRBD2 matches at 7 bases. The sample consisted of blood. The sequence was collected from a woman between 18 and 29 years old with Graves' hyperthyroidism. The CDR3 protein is CASSPAGLEETQYF. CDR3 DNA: TGTGCCAGCTCACCGGCAGGACTAGAAGAGACCCAGTACTTC.